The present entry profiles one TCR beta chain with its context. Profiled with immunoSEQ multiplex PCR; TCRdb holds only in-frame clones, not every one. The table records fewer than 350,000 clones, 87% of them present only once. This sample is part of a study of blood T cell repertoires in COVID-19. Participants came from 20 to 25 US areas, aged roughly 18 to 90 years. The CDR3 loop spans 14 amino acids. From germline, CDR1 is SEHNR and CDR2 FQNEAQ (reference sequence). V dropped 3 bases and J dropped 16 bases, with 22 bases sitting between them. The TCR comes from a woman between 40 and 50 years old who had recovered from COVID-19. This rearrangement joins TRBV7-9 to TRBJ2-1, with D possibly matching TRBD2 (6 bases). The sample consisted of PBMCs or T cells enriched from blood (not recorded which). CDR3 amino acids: CASSLGNAGRTTFF. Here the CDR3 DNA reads TGTGCCAGCAGCTTGGGTAATGCGGGAAGAACTACTTTCTTC.